This T cell receptor beta chain is drawn from a study of T cell repertoires in cytomegalovirus infection. At least ten counts were recorded for this clonotype. Antigen unknown. TCRdb re-called the reads through MiXCR, storing one row per CDR3 protein. The sample carries hundreds of thousands of distinct CDR3 sequences, approximately 30% recorded once. Per germline, CDR1 MGHRA and CDR2 YSYEKL. The CDR3 is 15 amino acids. V lost 1 base to trimming and J lost 4 bases, with 13 bases between them. This chain connects TRBV4-1 to TRBJ1-2; maybe TRBD1 (5 bases). The source of this sequence is a human donor in good health (CMV status not recorded). Some clones in this sample may be carry-over from other donors' samples. The sequencing here drew on cultured CD8+ T cells from PBMCs, taken from culture after CMV antigen stimulation. CDR3 region: CASSQAQGAGYGYTF. The CDR3 nucleotides are TGCGCCAGCAGCCAAGCCCAGGGAGCGGGCTATGGCTACACCTTC.